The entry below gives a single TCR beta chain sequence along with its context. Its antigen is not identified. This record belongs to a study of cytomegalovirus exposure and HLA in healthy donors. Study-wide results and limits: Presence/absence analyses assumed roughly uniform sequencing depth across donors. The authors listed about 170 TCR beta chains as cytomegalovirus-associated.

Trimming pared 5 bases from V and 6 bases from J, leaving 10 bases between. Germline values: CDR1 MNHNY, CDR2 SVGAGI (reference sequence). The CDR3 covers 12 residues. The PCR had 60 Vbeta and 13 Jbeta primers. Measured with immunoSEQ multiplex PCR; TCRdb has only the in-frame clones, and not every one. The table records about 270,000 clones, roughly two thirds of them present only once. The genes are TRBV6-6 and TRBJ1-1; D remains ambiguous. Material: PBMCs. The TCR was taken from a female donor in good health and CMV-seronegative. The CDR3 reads CASSRRESEAFF. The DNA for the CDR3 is TGTGCCAGCAGTAGAAGGGAGTCTGAAGCTTTCTTT.